This is a list of T cell receptor beta chains from one sample in a study of blood T cell repertoires in COVID-19. Using immunoSEQ multiplex PCR, the repertoire was profiled, and TCRdb retains in-frame clones only, with some absent. The sample lists around 200,000 clones; 86% were seen once. The sequencing input was peripheral blood. The receptors originated from a man in his sixties or seventies with active or convalescent COVID-19. CDR3s include the opening cysteine and the closing phenylalanine or tryptophan. The order of the fields is J gene, V gene, D gene, clone size, CDR3 protein, CDR3 DNA. A D gene is named only where the DNA matches it firmly. Expanded clones are given a class, and other clones once, few, many or no size at all.

TRBJ2-1	TRBV7-8	TRBD2	NA	CASRQLAGGYNEQFF	TGTGCCAGCAGACAACTAGCGGGGGGCTACAATGAGCAGTTCTTC
TRBJ1-3	TRBV28	NA	NA	CASSKRLTAAGHSGNTIYF	TGTGCCAGCAGTAAAAGGCTTACGGCAGCAGGACACTCTGGAAACACCATATATTTT
TRBJ2-6	TRBV6-5	NA	NA	CASSLGGSGANVLTF	TGTGCCAGCTCCCTCGGGGGCTCTGGGGCCAACGTCCTGACTTTC
TRBJ1-1	TRBV5-1	NA	NA	CASSLLAGNTEAFF	TGCGCCAGCAGCTTGTTAGCCGGGAACACTGAAGCTTTCTTT
TRBJ2-1	TRBV6-2/TRBV6-3	TRBD1	NA	CASSYSSGTGVLGEQFF	TGTGCCAGCAGTTACTCGAGCGGGACAGGGGTGCTTGGTGAGCAGTTCTTC
TRBJ1-1	TRBV11-2	TRBD1	NA	CATSGQQNTEAFF	TGTGCCACCTCGGGACAGCAAAACACTGAAGCTTTCTTT
TRBJ1-2	TRBV10-3	TRBD1	NA	CAISDGQGYNYGYTF	TGTGCCATCAGTGATGGACAGGGCTACAACTATGGCTACACCTTC
TRBJ1-1	TRBV7-2	NA	few	CASSLANNLNTEAFF	TGTGCCAGCAGCTTAGCCAACAACCTGAACACTGAAGCTTTCTTT
TRBJ2-1	TRBV7-9	NA	NA	CASSPRLSDEQFF	TGTGCCAGCAGCCCCCGTTTGAGCGATGAGCAGTTCTTC
TRBJ1-1	TRBV5-1	TRBD1	NA	CASSPLGTGTGEAFF	TGCGCCAGCAGCCCCCTCGGGACAGGGACGGGTGAAGCTTTCTTT
TRBJ2-7	TRBV6-2/TRBV6-3	TRBD2	NA	CASSYSRGTPLRGIEQYF	TGTGCCAGCAGTTACTCGCGGGGGACCCCCCTTCGCGGTATTGAGCAGTACTTC
TRBJ1-1	TRBV7-2	NA	NA	CASSFGQIMNTEAFF	TGTGCCAGCAGCTTCGGACAAATCATGAACACTGAAGCTTTCTTT
TRBJ1-1	TRBV10-2	NA	few	CASSESGRGKAFF	TGCGCCAGCAGTGAGTCGGGCAGGGGCAAAGCTTTCTTT
TRBJ2-2	TRBV28	TRBD2	NA	CASSSPGTSGNTGELFF	TGTGCCAGCAGTTCCCCCGGGACTAGCGGGAACACCGGGGAGCTGTTTTTT
TRBJ1-5	TRBV5-1	TRBD1	NA	CASSPTAGGNQPQHF	TGCGCCAGCAGCCCAACCGCAGGGGGGAATCAGCCCCAGCATTTT
TRBJ1-2	TRBV18	NA	NA	CASSTPSRASTNYGYTF	TGTGCCAGCTCCACCCCATCCAGGGCCAGTACTAACTATGGCTACACCTTC
TRBJ1-5	TRBV18	TRBD1	NA	CASSQQLQGGGDQPQHF	TGTGCCAGCTCGCAACAGTTACAGGGGGGTGGGGATCAGCCCCAGCATTTT
TRBJ1-5	TRBV5-5	NA	few	CASSPYKPDSQPQHF	TGTGCCAGCAGCCCCTACAAGCCGGACAGCCAGCCCCAGCATTTT
TRBJ2-6	TRBV5-1	NA	NA	CASSLAGHSGANVLTF	TGCGCCAGCAGCTTAGCGGGCCACTCTGGGGCCAACGTCCTGACTTTC
TRBJ2-1	TRBV10-3	TRBD2	NA	CAIRPGLAGASSYNEQFF	TGTGCCATCAGACCGGGACTAGCGGGAGCTTCGTCCTACAATGAGCAGTTCTTC
TRBJ1-2	TRBV28	NA	NA	CASTRAAYGYTF	TGTGCCAGCACCAGGGCGGCCTATGGCTACACCTTC
TRBJ1-1	TRBV7-2	TRBD1	NA	CASSLFPGGGEAFF	TGTGCCAGCAGCTTATTCCCAGGGGGCGGTGAAGCTTTCTTT
TRBJ2-7	TRBV2	TRBD1	NA	CASTSGQGPLDNYEQYF	TGTGCCAGCACTTCCGGACAGGGGCCCTTGGATAACTACGAGCAGTACTTC
TRBJ2-1	TRBV5-4	TRBD1	NA	CASSLGQGANNEQFF	TGTGCCAGCAGCTTGGGGCAGGGGGCTAACAATGAGCAGTTCTTC
TRBJ1-3	TRBV5-6	NA	NA	CASSLFDRLNSGNTIYF	TGTGCCAGCAGCTTATTTGACAGATTGAACTCTGGAAACACCATATATTTT
TRBJ1-4	TRBV19	NA	once	CASSRRRSTNEKLFF	TGTGCCAGTAGTAGAAGACGGAGTACTAATGAAAAACTGTTTTTT
TRBJ2-2	TRBV4-3	NA	NA	CASSQEGPTGELFF	TGCGCCAGCAGCCAAGAGGGCCCCACCGGGGAGCTGTTTTTT
TRBJ1-6	TRBV6-5	NA	once	CASSYSGRDNSPLHF	TGTGCCAGCAGTTACTCGGGCCGAGATAATTCACCCCTCCACTTT
TRBJ1-4	TRBV9	TRBD1	NA	CASSMDRGHEKLFF	TGTGCCAGCAGCATGGACAGGGGTCACGAAAAACTGTTTTTT
TRBJ1-3	TRBV7-6	TRBD1	NA	CASSLLGQGSLSGNTIYF	TGTGCCAGCAGCTTATTGGGACAGGGCTCGTTGTCTGGAAACACCATATATTTT
TRBJ2-2	TRBV24-1	TRBD1	NA	CATSDSDRENTGELFF	TGTGCCACCAGTGACTCTGACAGGGAGAACACCGGGGAGCTGTTTTTT
TRBJ1-2	TRBV5-4	NA	NA	CASSTRQDGYTF	TGTGCCAGCAGCACACGACAGGATGGCTACACCTTC
TRBJ1-5	TRBV2	TRBD1	NA	CASTGGQGLQPQHF	TGTGCCAGCACAGGAGGACAGGGGTTACAGCCCCAGCATTTT
TRBJ1-6	TRBV7-6	TRBD1	NA	CASSFGTGGPNSPLHF	TGTGCCAGCAGCTTTGGGACAGGGGGCCCGAATTCACCCCTCCACTTT
TRBJ1-2	TRBV7-8	TRBD1	NA	CASSLDRAGYTF	TGTGCCAGCAGCTTGGACAGGGCGGGCTACACCTTC
TRBJ2-1	TRBV25-1	NA	NA	CASSEYREGDEQFF	TGTGCCAGCAGTGAATACAGGGAAGGCGATGAGCAGTTCTTC
TRBJ1-2	TRBV7-8	NA	many	CASSPMAPTNYGYTF	TGTGCCAGCAGCCCAATGGCCCCGACAAACTATGGCTACACCTTC
TRBJ2-7	TRBV28	TRBD2	NA	CASAGGEQYF	TGTGCCAGCGCGGGGGGCGAGCAGTACTTC
TRBJ2-2	TRBV29-1	TRBD2	NA	CSVAGKTSGRVNTGELFF	TGCAGCGTTGCGGGCAAGACTAGCGGGAGAGTGAACACCGGGGAGCTGTTTTTT
TRBJ2-3	TRBV10-3	NA	few	CAIRETGTDTQYF	TGTGCCATCAGGGAGACTGGCACAGATACGCAGTATTTT
TRBJ1-5	TRBV7-8	NA	few	CASSSDRNQPQHF	TGTGCCAGCAGTTCCGACAGAAATCAGCCCCAGCATTTT
TRBJ1-1	TRBV13	TRBD1	NA	CASSPQWQGDTEAFF	TGTGCCAGCAGCCCCCAGTGGCAGGGGGACACTGAAGCTTTCTTT
TRBJ2-1	TRBV2	TRBD2	NA	CARAGIAGDNEQFF	TGTGCCAGGGCCGGAATAGCGGGAGACAATGAGCAGTTCTTC
TRBJ2-7	TRBV5-8	NA	NA	CASSPHRVKAYEQYF	TGTGCCAGCAGCCCTCACAGGGTGAAAGCCTACGAGCAGTACTTC
TRBJ2-1	TRBV4-3	NA	NA	CASKGDWGGSSSYNEQFF	TGCGCCAGCAAGGGGGATTGGGGCGGGTCCTCCTCCTACAATGAGCAGTTCTTC
TRBJ1-4	TRBV5-1	NA	NA	CASSPNINEKLFF	TGCGCCAGCAGCCCGAACATTAATGAAAAACTGTTTTTT
TRBJ2-2	TRBV10-2	NA	NA	CASSDYMRENTGELFF	TGCGCCAGCAGTGACTATATGAGGGAGAACACCGGGGAGCTGTTTTTT
TRBJ2-2	TRBV9	TRBD2	NA	CASSTTGTSGSYGELFF	TGTGCCAGCAGCACTACCGGGACTAGCGGGAGTTACGGGGAGCTGTTTTTT
TRBJ1-5	TRBV10-3	NA	NA	CATGQTYQPQHF	TGTGCCACCGGACAGACTTATCAGCCCCAGCATTTT